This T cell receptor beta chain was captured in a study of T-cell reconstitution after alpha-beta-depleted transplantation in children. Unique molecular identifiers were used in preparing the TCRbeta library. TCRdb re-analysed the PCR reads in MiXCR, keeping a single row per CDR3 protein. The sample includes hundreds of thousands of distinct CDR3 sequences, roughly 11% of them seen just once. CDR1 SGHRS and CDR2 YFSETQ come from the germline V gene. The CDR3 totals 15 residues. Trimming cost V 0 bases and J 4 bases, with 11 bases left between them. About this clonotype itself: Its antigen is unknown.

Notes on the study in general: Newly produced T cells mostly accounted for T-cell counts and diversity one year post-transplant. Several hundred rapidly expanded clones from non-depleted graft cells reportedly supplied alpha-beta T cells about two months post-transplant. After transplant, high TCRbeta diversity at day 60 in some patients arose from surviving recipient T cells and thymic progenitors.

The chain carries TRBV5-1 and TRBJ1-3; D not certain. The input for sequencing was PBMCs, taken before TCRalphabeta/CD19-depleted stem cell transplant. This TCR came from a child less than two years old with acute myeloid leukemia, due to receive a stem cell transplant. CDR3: CASSLGELTGNTIYF. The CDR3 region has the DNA TGCGCCAGCAGCTTGGGGGAGCTTACGGGAAACACCATATATTTT.